This TCR beta chain was documented in a study of blood T cell repertoires in COVID-19. Study background: Acute and convalescent COVID-19 specimens originated in the United States, Italy and Spain. From T cells, B-cell-depleted T cells, or PBMCs came the material, which was cDNA or gDNA.

From germline, CDR1 is LGHDT and CDR2 YNNKEL (reference sequence). CDR3 size: 17 residues. V was trimmed by 2 bases and J by 0 bases, leaving 17 bases between them. Original data processing: It was from reference gene primer amplification that nucleated cell counts were estimated. The repertoire was sequenced with immunoSEQ multiplex PCR; TCRdb's copy has only in-frame clones and lacks some. The DNA was the basis for D and trimming; V, J and clone size are from that table. The sample records 95,000 to 110,000 clones, 75% to 90% being singletons. The chain is built from TRBV3-1 (or the pseudogene TRBV3-2) and TRBJ2-7; weak D call: TRBD2 (5 bases). This clonotype was obtained from a human donor in a cohort sampled during active COVID-19. The sample taken for sequencing was peripheral blood. CDR3 nucleotides: TGTGCCAGCAGCCAAAAAGCCCCCTCGGGAAACTCCTACGAGCAGTACTTC. Its protein is CASSQKAPSGNSYEQYF.